These 10 T cell receptor beta chains originate from one sample sequenced in a study of T cell responses to AZD1222 COVID-19 vaccine. The data were produced by immunoSEQ multiplex PCR, yet TCRdb's version contains in-frame clones alone and is incomplete. Seen here are roughly 100,000 clones, more than 75% observed once, and the top ten hold less than 9.5%. The source material was peripheral blood, sampled on day 0 of AZD1222 vaccination. The source of these receptors is an adult in good health.

This clone came up a few times. DNA of the CDR3: TGTGCCAGCAGTTACTCGAGGGCCTCTGAAAAACTGTTTTTT. This codes for CASSYSRASEKLFF. The V call is TRBV6-6, the J call TRBJ1-4, with D uncertain. Trimming pared 0 bases from V and 7 bases from J, leaving 9 bases between. The germline CDR1 and CDR2 sequences are MNHNY and SVGAGI (reference sequence). CDR3 length: 14 residues.

The genes are TRBV27 and TRBJ2-1, with 11 bases fitting TRBD2. The V gene end was trimmed by 1 base and the J gene end by 6 bases; junction bases not matched to a gene: 11. CDR1 is MNHEY, CDR2 SMNVEV, per germline (reference sequence). This CDR3 is 18 amino acids long. This chain's CDR3 is CASSLLGQPLAGGNEQFF. CDR3 bases: TGTGCCAGCAGTTTATTAGGGCAGCCTCTAGCGGGAGGCAATGAGCAGTTCTTC.

The chain employs TRBV6-2 or TRBV6-3 and TRBJ2-1; TRBD2 agrees at 12 bases. J was trimmed by 4 bases and V by 4 bases; bases with no gene match: 5. CDR1 MNHEY and CDR2 SVGEGT come from the germline V gene. The CDR3 is 16 residues long. CDR3 sequence (DNA): TGTGCCAGCAGTTTCAGACTAGCGGGAGATTACAATGAGCAGTTCTTC. It yields the protein CASSFRLAGDYNEQFF.

The chain uses TRBV7-9 and TRBJ1-2; tentative D call: TRBD1 (6 bases). From germline, CDR1 is SEHNR and CDR2 FQNEAQ (reference sequence). The CDR3 consists of 13 residues. Trimming pared 5 bases from V and 4 bases from J, leaving 11 bases between. CDR3 nucleotide sequence: TGTGCCAGCAGCCTACGGACAGCCTATGGCTACACCTTC. This sequence encodes CASSLRTAYGYTF.

The chain employs TRBV28 and TRBJ1-5, with 11 positions matching TRBD1. Losses at the gene ends were 5 bases for V and 6 bases for J; bases not matched to a gene: 12. The CDR3 has 17 amino acids. The germline V gene has CDR1 MDHEN and CDR2 SYDVKM. The CDR3 sequence is CASSPGQGAIFGQPQHF. The CDR3 coding sequence is TGTGCCAGCAGTCCTGGACAGGGGGCTATATTTGGTCAGCCCCAGCATTTT.

The chain employs TRBV5-1 and TRBJ2-2; D is undetermined. The CDR3 totals 14 residues. In germline, CDR1 is SGHRS, CDR2 YFSETQ. The V end was cut by 0 bases, the J end by 1 base, with 4 bases between. Here the CDR3 DNA reads TGCGCCAGCAGCTTGGTCCAGAACACCGGGGAGCTGTTTTTT. Protein product: CASSLVQNTGELFF.

The sample holds one count of this clone. The V and J genes are TRBV18 and TRBJ1-1; perhaps TRBD1 as D (6 bases). This CDR3 comprises 15 residues. V lost 6 bases, J lost 6 bases, and 20 bases lay in between. The V gene's germline CDR1 is KGHSH and CDR2 LQKENI. In DNA form, the CDR3 reads TGTGCCAGCTCGCGGGACCTACCAGGGGACGCTGAAGCTTTCTTT. Encoded protein: CASSRDLPGDAEAFF.

This clone was seen only a few times. J is TRBJ1-5 and V is TRBV6-5, with D uncertain. The CDR3 loop spans 13 amino acids. V lost 2 bases and J lost 7, with 9 bases in between. In germline, CDR1 is MNHEY, CDR2 SVGAGI. The CDR3 coding sequence is TGTGCCAGCAGTTACGGCCTCGGGCAGCCCCAGCATTTT. As protein: CASSYGLGQPQHF.

In this sample, this clone turned up once. The DNA of the CDR3 is TGCGCCAGCAGTGAGTCTAGGCTCCAAGAGACCCAGTACTTC. Protein sequence: CASSESRLQETQYF. The chain joins TRBV10-2 to TRBJ2-5; D is unresolved. The V gene's germline CDR1 is WSHSY and CDR2 SAAADI. Trimming took 0 bases from V and 1 from J, leaving 6 bases between them. The CDR3 consists of 14 residues.

The chain combines TRBV5-6 with TRBJ2-3; 8 nucleotides align to TRBD1. The CDR3 length is 13 residues. Germline trimming cut 4 bases from V and 8 bases from J; bases unmatched to any gene: 6. The germline V gene has CDR1 SGHDT and CDR2 YYEEEE. The CDR3 DNA reads as TGTGCCAGCAGCAAAGACAGGGGCGGTACGCAGTATTTT. Protein: CASSKDRGGTQYF.